The T cell receptor (beta chain) described here comes from a study of T cell changes during pregnancy in multiple sclerosis. Germline CDR1 and CDR2: SGHDN and FVKESK. Trimming left V 5 bases short and J 2 bases short, with 10 bases between. This CDR3 is 14 amino acids long. Measured with immunoSEQ multiplex PCR; TCRdb has only the in-frame clones, and not every one. The data hold almost 50,000 clones, with 80% to 95% observed a single time. The chain combines TRBV14 with TRBJ1-5; D is undetermined. The TCR sequence derives from a female donor with multiple sclerosis, enrolled in a pregnancy study. This specimen consisted of peripheral blood, obtained after pregnancy. The CDR3 spells CASSEGGGNQPQHF. Here the CDR3 DNA reads TGTGCCAGCAGCGAGGGTGGCGGCAATCAGCCCCAGCATTTT.